These 3 T cell receptor beta chains share one sample of origin, sequenced in a study of HIV-infected patients and healthy controls. Reverse transcription used around 500 ng RNA and constant-region primers for alpha and beta. Using multiplexing indices, alpha and beta chain libraries were generated apart by chain-specific third strand synthesis. Each CDR3 protein gets one entry after TCRdb re-called the 5' RACE reads with MiXCR. This table holds 17,000 or so distinct CDR3 sequences, 4.5% to 7% found once. Whole blood was used without fractionation, so all unsorted peripheral T cells were included. The sample taken for sequencing was blood. The receptor source for this set is an adult in good health.

This clonotype rates as medium-sized. The chain joins TRBV10-3 to TRBJ2-3, with D possibly called TRBD1 or TRBD2 (5 bases each). CDR3 length: 14 amino acids. Germline V lookup: CDR1 ENHRY, CDR2 SYGVKD. Trimming stripped 11 bases from V and 0 bases from J, with 15 bases between. CDR3 region: CALRGAFSTDTQYF. DNA of the CDR3: TGTGCCCTACGGGGCGCTTTTAGCACAGATACGCAGTATTTT.

The rearrangement joins TRBV6-5 to TRBJ1-1; possibly TRBD1 for D (5 bases). The CDR3 is 13 amino acids. Trimming pared 7 bases from V and 1 base from J, leaving 10 bases between. CDR1 and CDR2 from the germline V gene are MNHEY and SVGAGI. The CDR3 DNA is TGTGCCAGCACCAAAAGGGGGAACACTGAAGCTTTCTTT. Translation: CASTKRGNTEAFF.

This clonotype was counted only a few times. V and J are TRBV12-3 or TRBV12-4 and TRBJ1-6; no reliable D call. The CDR3 is made up of 13 amino acids. Trimming took 4 bases from V and 7 from J, leaving 8 bases between them. CDR3 region: CASSSETNSPLHF. CDR3 nucleotide sequence: TGTGCCAGCAGTTCGGAGACGAATTCACCCCTCCACTTT.